These 21 T cell receptor beta chains were sequenced from one sample in a study of Ad26.COV2.S vaccination and SARS-CoV-2 variants. Treatment in this sample: approximately 18 received Ad26.COV2.S at low or high dose, single or two shots; several received placebo; per-sample allocation not given. Collection of samples fell on day 63 after the first vaccine or placebo injection. Using immunoSEQ multiplex PCR, the repertoire was profiled, and TCRdb retains in-frame clones only, with some absent. The top ten clones hold 3.5% of a sample with over 350,000 clones, 70% to 90% of them seen once. The material was peripheral blood, obtained in a trial of Ad26.COV2.S vaccine versus placebo. These TCRs come from a person between 18 and 59 years old who received the Ad26.COV2.S COVID-19 vaccine or a placebo.

The rearrangement uses TRBV6-5 and TRBJ1-2; unclear D gene. The CDR3 consists of 14 residues. Germline-derived CDR1 and CDR2 are MNHEY and SVGAGI. Trimming cost V 0 bases and J 4 bases, with 9 bases left between them. The CDR3 protein is CASSYSTSGYGYTF. In nucleotides, the CDR3 is TGTGCCAGCAGTTACTCGACTTCCGGCTATGGCTACACCTTC.

The chain has TRBV6-2 or TRBV6-3 and TRBJ1-4; perhaps TRBD1 as D (6 bases). The CDR3 sequence is 16 residues long. Germline V lookup: CDR1 MNHEY, CDR2 SVGEGT. V lost 5 bases and J 3 bases, leaving 16 bases between the germline ends. This CDR3 reads CASSNRPGQANEKLFF. The CDR3 bases are TGTGCCAGCAGTAACCGACCGGGACAAGCTAATGAAAAACTGTTTTTT.

The chain joins TRBV5-6 to TRBJ2-3; maybe TRBD2 (7 bases). The V gene's germline CDR1 is SGHDT and CDR2 YYEEEE. The V gene lost 0 bases and the J gene lost 1 base, with 15 bases spanning the gap. There are 17 residues in the CDR3. The CDR3 is CASSLARGAVRTDTQYF. CDR3 coding DNA: TGTGCCAGCAGCTTGGCCCGGGGGGCCGTGCGCACAGATACGCAGTATTTT.

The genes are TRBV3-1 (or the pseudogene TRBV3-2) and TRBJ1-5; 8 positions match TRBD1. From germline, CDR1 is LGHDT and CDR2 YNNKEL (reference sequence). Trimming cost V 0 bases and J 4 bases; bases outside gene matches: 11. The CDR3 is made up of 18 amino acids. CDR3 DNA: TGTGCCAGCAGCCAAGATCCAGACAGGGGAGCACTGAATCAGCCCCAGCATTTT. It encodes CASSQDPDRGALNQPQHF.

The chain links TRBV7-8 to TRBJ2-1; either TRBD1 or TRBD2 may fit D (6 bases each). The germline V and J ends were trimmed by 1 base and 8 bases, with 18 bases remaining between them. CDR1 and CDR2 (germline): SGHVS, FQNEAQ. The CDR3 length is 16 residues. CDR3 nucleotide sequence: TGTGCCAGCAGCTTAGGACGGAGGGGGGCCAGTGATGAGCAGTTCTTC. This gives the protein CASSLGRRGASDEQFF.

The chain uses TRBV11-2 and TRBJ1-2; D is ambiguous. The V end lost 7 bases, the J end lost 4 bases, and 13 bases lay between the germline ends. Germline loops: CDR1 SGHAT, CDR2 FQNNGV. CDR3 length: 13 residues. CDR3 sequence: CASTPTGSYGYTF. The CDR3 bases are TGTGCCAGCACCCCCACGGGCAGCTATGGCTACACCTTC.

The V gene is TRBV7-2, the J gene TRBJ2-1, with TRBD2 identical over 10 bases. Germline CDR1 reads SGHTA; CDR2 reads FQGNSA. The CDR3 contains 16 residues. V lost 4 bases and J lost 7; bases outside the gene matches: 10. The CDR3 sequence: CASSWDGSGGANEQFF. The CDR3 bases are TGTGCCAGCAGCTGGGATGGGAGCGGGGGGGCGAATGAGCAGTTCTTC.

CDR3 residues: CASNLRTDYNSPLHF. The CDR3 DNA reads TGTGCCAGCAACCTGAGGACAGACTATAATTCACCCCTCCACTTT. The chain has TRBV19 and TRBJ1-6, with TRBD1 as a possible D gene (6 bases). This CDR3 is 15 amino acids long. Trimming took 9 bases from V and 3 from J, leaving 15 bases between them. Germline V gives CDR1 LNHDA, CDR2 SQIVND (reference sequence).

This chain joins TRBV4-3 and TRBJ1-6, with TRBD1 identical over 8 bases. The CDR3 covers 15 residues. Germline V gives CDR1 LGHNA, CDR2 YSLEER. V lost 0 bases to trimming and J lost 7 bases; unmatched junction nucleotides: 2. The CDR3 spells CASSQDDRGNSPLHF. In nucleotides, the CDR3 is TGCGCCAGCAGCCAAGATGACAGGGGAAATTCACCCCTCCACTTT.

This rearrangement joins TRBV5-4 to TRBJ2-2; D might be TRBD2 (7 bases). The CDR3 consists of 17 residues. V was pared by 0 bases and J by 5 bases, with 17 bases between. Germline CDR1 is SGHNT and CDR2 is YYREEE (reference sequence). CDR3 protein: CASSLEKVGGRTGELFF. CDR3 nucleotides: TGTGCCAGCAGCTTGGAGAAGGTCGGGGGGCGAACCGGGGAGCTGTTTTTT.

The chain combines TRBV5-8 with TRBJ2-5; D is possibly TRBD1 (5 bases). This CDR3 comprises 16 residues. Trimming stripped 1 base from V and 4 bases from J, with 17 bases between. Germline assignment: CDR1 SGHTS and CDR2 YDEGEE. CDR3 amino acids: CASSLNTHRTTETQYF. The CDR3 DNA reads as TGTGCCAGCAGCTTGAATACCCACAGGACGACAGAGACCCAGTACTTC. The full variable domain, completed using reference TRBV5-8 and TRBJ2-5, is EAGVTQSPTHLIKTRGQQATLRCSPISGHTSVYWYQQALGLGLQFLLWYDEGEERNRGNFPPRFSGRQFPNYSSELNVNALELEDSALYLCASSLNTHRTTETQYFGPGTRLLVL.

The rearrangement uses TRBV5-1 and TRBJ1-2; D perhaps matches TRBD1 (6 bases). The V end was cut by 6 bases, the J end by 9 bases, with 18 bases between. The CDR3 totals 13 residues. CDR1 and CDR2 from the germline V gene are SGHRS and YFSETQ. The CDR3 sequence: CASTLEGGASYTF. The CDR3 nucleotides are TGCGCCAGCACCCTAGAGGGGGGGGCGAGCTACACCTTC.

This chain joins TRBV5-4 and TRBJ1-1; the match to TRBD1 covers 7 bases. There are 13 residues in the CDR3. With 3 bases clipped from V and 5 bases from J, the junction kept 4 bases outside the gene matches. Germline CDR1 SGHNT, CDR2 YYREEE (reference sequence). The CDR3 is CASSSTGRTEAFF. In DNA form, the CDR3 reads TGTGCCAGCAGCTCGACAGGGCGTACTGAAGCTTTCTTT.

The chain joins TRBV6-6 to TRBJ1-2; D unresolved. Germline V CDR1 and CDR2: MNHNY, SVGAGI (reference sequence). V was shortened by 5 bases and J by 7 bases, with 26 bases between the two germline ends. CDR3 length equals 17 residues. CDR3: CASSRSTPGMIHSGYTF. DNA for the CDR3: TGTGCCAGCAGTCGGAGTACACCGGGGATGATTCATAGTGGCTACACCTTC.

This clone was seen a handful of times. V and J are TRBV6-2 or TRBV6-3 and TRBJ1-5, with D perhaps matching TRBD1 (6 bases). This CDR3 contains 17 residues. V lost 5 bases to trimming and J lost 2 bases, with 19 bases between them. Germline assignment: CDR1 MNHEY and CDR2 SVGEGT. The CDR3 DNA sequence: TGTGCCAGCAGTGCAGACAGGAACGTGGTTGGCAATCAGCCCCAGCATTTT. It translates to CASSADRNVVGNQPQHF.

The rearrangement links TRBV5-1 to TRBJ1-1; D is uncertain. CDR3 length equals 17 residues. From germline, CDR1 is SGHRS and CDR2 YFSETQ. Trimming stripped 0 bases from V and 1 base from J, with 16 bases between. The DNA for the CDR3 is TGCGCCAGCAGCTTGGGGACGGCAGGACTATCGAACACTGAAGCTTTCTTT. Protein sequence: CASSLGTAGLSNTEAFF.

The gene calls are TRBV6-5 and TRBJ2-5, with D unresolved. V lost 6 bases to trimming and J lost 7 bases, with 18 bases between them. CDR3 length equals 14 residues. Per the germline V gene, CDR1 is MNHEY and CDR2 is SVGAGI. The CDR3 region is CASRVRSLGRTQYF. The CDR3 region has the DNA TGTGCCAGCAGGGTTCGATCCCTGGGTCGGACCCAGTACTTC.

This clone has only one observation. The V call is TRBV9, the J call TRBJ2-3, with D perhaps TRBD1 (6 bases). CDR3 length: 14 residues. Trimming took off 7 bases at V and 6 bases at J, with 18 bases between the two ends. Germline assignment: CDR1 SGDLS and CDR2 YYNGEE. The CDR3 bases are TGTGCCAGCGCGACCCGCAGGGGTGGTGATACGCAGTATTTT. Translating it yields CASATRRGGDTQYF.

As for this clone: In the same sample, other DNA sequences code for this CDR3. V is TRBV3-1 (or the pseudogene TRBV3-2) and J is TRBJ2-1; 8 bases map to TRBD1. The CDR3 is 15 amino acids. V was pared by 2 bases and J by 0 bases, with 0 bases of the junction left unmatched. Per germline, CDR1 LGHDT and CDR2 YNNKEL (reference sequence). The DNA for the CDR3 is TGTGCCAGCAGCCAAACAGGGGGCTCCTACAATGAGCAGTTCTTC. Amino acid sequence: CASSQTGGSYNEQFF.

This clone was counted at least ten times. The J gene is TRBJ1-1, the V gene TRBV6-4, with 10 positions matching TRBD1. Germline lookup yields CDR1 MRHNA and CDR2 SNTAGT. With V trimmed by 5 bases and J by 1 base, 7 bases remained unmatched. The CDR3 runs to 16 residues. CDR3 protein: CASSSGQGDSNTEAFF. The CDR3 DNA sequence: TGTGCCAGCAGTTCTGGACAGGGGGATTCGAACACTGAAGCTTTCTTT.

This chain uses TRBV10-3 with TRBJ2-5, with 7 positions matching TRBD2. The germline CDR1 and CDR2 sequences are ENHRY and SYGVKD. The CDR3 length is 14 residues. The ends lost 9 bases at V and 4 bases at J; junction bases unmatched: 11. The CDR3 loop is CAIGGGGWGETQYF. CDR3 bases: TGTGCCATTGGCGGGGGAGGGTGGGGAGAGACCCAGTACTTC.